This T cell receptor (beta chain) was profiled in a study of blood T cell repertoires in COVID-19. Study as a whole: The samples span acute and convalescent COVID-19 from the United States, Italy and Spain. Sources were T cells, B-cell-depleted T cells, or PBMCs; the material itself was cDNA or gDNA.

The CDR3 totals 14 residues. The germline V and J ends were trimmed by 3 bases and 6 bases, with 14 bases remaining between them. The germline gives CDR1 KGHSH, CDR2 LQKENI. Original processing methods: The assay estimated nucleated cells by amplifying reference gene primers. Sequenced by immunoSEQ multiplex PCR; TCRdb stores in-frame clones only, minus some. V and J calls and clone size are given by that table; D and trimming were obtained from the DNA. Here the sample spans 150,000 to 200,000 clones, 75% to 90% being singletons. The sequenced sample consisted of peripheral blood. This TCR came from a woman in her 70s with COVID-19, enrolled during active disease. The chain employs TRBV18 and TRBJ1-2; D remains unclear. For the CDR3, the DNA is TGTGCCAGCTCACCCATCCAACCAACTAATGGCTACACCTTC. Translation gives CASSPIQPTNGYTF.